Listed here are 19 T cell receptor beta chains from one sample, sequenced in a study of cytomegalovirus exposure and HLA in healthy donors. Data came from immunoSEQ multiplex PCR; TCRdb stores just in-frame clones and leaves some out. The repertoire includes around 69,000 clones, roughly 95% of them detected once, and 4.5% sits in the top ten. The sample taken for sequencing was PBMCs. These receptors were taken from a woman aged 18-29 years in good health and CMV-seropositive.

V gene TRBV10-3 combines with J gene TRBJ2-3; maybe TRBD2 (7 bases). Germline lookup yields CDR1 ENHRY and CDR2 SYGVKD. With 6 bases removed from V and 5 bases from J, the gap between germline ends came to 12 bases. The CDR3 is 13 residues long. The DNA of the CDR3 is TGTGCCATCAGCGAGCGGGACAAAGATACGCAGTATTTT. It translates to CAISERDKDTQYF.

The rearrangement links TRBV19 to TRBJ2-1, with 9 bases lining up with TRBD2. Looked up from germline, CDR1 is LNHDA and CDR2 is SQIVND (reference sequence). There are 17 residues in the CDR3. Trimming removed 2 bases from V and 0 bases from J; junction bases left unmatched: 5. DNA of the CDR3: TGTGCCAGTAGTATATTCAGCGGGGGGAGCTCCTACAATGAGCAGTTCTTC. Its protein is CASSIFSGGSSYNEQFF.

This clone showed up just once. V and J are TRBV5-1 and TRBJ2-5, with 11 bases fitting TRBD2. Germline V gene lookup returns CDR1 SGHRS and CDR2 YFSETQ. The CDR3 runs to 15 residues. The junction had 3 bases not matched to a gene; V was cut back by 1 base and J by 4 bases. The CDR3 nucleotides read TGCGCCAGCAGCTTGCTAGGGACTAGCGGAGAGACCCAGTACTTC. This encodes CASSLLGTSGETQYF.

The chain links TRBV7-8 to TRBJ2-1, with 11 bases aligning to TRBD2. CDR3 length: 16 amino acids. After removal of 0 bases from V and 9 bases from J, the junction contained 7 bases not matched to a gene. The germline gives CDR1 SGHVS, CDR2 FQNEAQ. CDR3 DNA: TGTGCCAGCAGCTTAGCGAGGGCTAGCGGGAGGACTGAGCAGTTCTTC. It is translated as CASSLARASGRTEQFF.

The J gene is TRBJ2-1, the V gene TRBV28, with no clear D. Germline V gene lookup returns CDR1 MDHEN and CDR2 SYDVKM. Trimming took off 7 bases at V and 0 bases at J, with 13 bases between the two ends. CDR3 length: 15 residues. In nucleotides, the CDR3 is TGTGCCAGCAACACCGTTAGGAGCTCCTACAATGAGCAGTTCTTC. This translates into CASNTVRSSYNEQFF.

This chain links TRBV7-9 with TRBJ1-4, with D hard to call. The V and J ends lost 5 bases and 0 bases respectively, with 19 bases between them. This CDR3 region has 18 residues. The V gene's germline CDR1 is SEHNR and CDR2 FQNEAQ (reference sequence). The CDR3 here is CASSPQNPQLSTNEKLFF. The DNA of the CDR3 is TGTGCCAGCAGCCCCCAAAACCCACAGCTTTCAACTAATGAAAAACTGTTTTTT.

The rearrangement joins TRBV19 to TRBJ2-7, with 9 bases fitting TRBD1. CDR3 size: 15 residues. Germline CDR1 LNHDA, CDR2 SQIVND (reference sequence). The V and J ends lost 0 bases and 4 bases, in that order; junction bases with no gene match: 4. CDR3 protein: CASSIDGTGSYEQYF. The CDR3 coding sequence is TGTGCCAGTAGTATAGATGGGACAGGGTCTTACGAGCAGTACTTC.

The chain employs TRBV28 and TRBJ2-7; 8 bases fit TRBD1. V gave up 3 bases and J gave up 1 base; unmatched junction bases: 5. Germline lookup yields CDR1 MDHEN and CDR2 SYDVKM. This CDR3 has 15 residues. The CDR3 DNA reads TGTGCCAGCAGTTTCCCCAGGGGGCGGTCCTACGAGCAGTACTTC. Translating it yields CASSFPRGRSYEQYF.

The chain joins TRBV28 to TRBJ2-1, with TRBD1 matching 9 bases. The CDR3 is 18 amino acids. Per the germline V gene, CDR1 is MDHEN and CDR2 is SYDVKM. V trimming: 6 bases; J trimming: 6 bases; junction bases outside the gene matches: 18. The DNA for the CDR3 is TGTGCCAGCAGGCGAAGAGGGACAGGGTTCCTAATTGGCAATGAGCAGTTCTTC. Translation: CASRRRGTGFLIGNEQFF.

V is TRBV4-1 and J is TRBJ2-2; D not certain. The length of the CDR3 is 14 residues. V shed 0 bases and J shed 6 bases, with 8 bases lying between them. Per the germline V gene, CDR1 is MGHRA and CDR2 is YSYEKL. CDR3 nucleotide sequence: TGCGCCAGCAGCCAAGATGGAGTACCCGGGGAGCTGTTTTTT. Its protein is CASSQDGVPGELFF.

The chain uses TRBV28 and TRBJ2-1; D is possibly TRBD1 (6 bases). V was cut by 5 bases and J by 0 bases, with 14 bases left in between. The germline CDR1 and CDR2 sequences are MDHEN and SYDVKM. The CDR3 extends over 16 amino acids. The CDR3 nucleotides read TGTGCCAGCAGTACAAGCAGGGGTAGCTCCTACAATGAGCAGTTCTTC. Protein product: CASSTSRGSSYNEQFF.

In this sample, this clone turned up once. The germline gene is not matched at one end of the junction; a read error may be the cause. The rearrangement uses TRBV18 and TRBJ2-7; 9 bases fit TRBD2. This CDR3 region has 12 residues. Germline values: CDR1 KGHSH, CDR2 LQKENI. The DNA for the CDR3 is TGTGCCAGCTCATCACCGGGACTAGCAGAGTTCTTC. Translating it yields CASSSPGLAEFF.

The chain joins TRBV6-6 to TRBJ1-2; no firm D call. Germline V gene data show CDR1 as MNHNY and CDR2 as SVGAGI (reference sequence). CDR3 length: 12 amino acids. Trimming removed 7 bases at V and 3 bases at J, with 9 bases between. The DNA of the CDR3 is TGTGCCAGCATGGGTCGGGACTATGGCTACACCTTC. Amino acid sequence: CASMGRDYGYTF.

The rearrangement links TRBV4-1 to TRBJ2-2, with 8 bases aligning to TRBD1. The V gene end was trimmed by 4 bases and the J gene end by 0 bases; junction bases not matched to a gene: 7. This CDR3 is built from 17 residues. CDR1 and CDR2 from the germline V gene are MGHRA and YSYEKL. The CDR3 is CASSLLRQGSNTGELFF. As DNA, the CDR3 is TGCGCCAGCAGCCTTCTAAGACAGGGGTCGAACACCGGGGAGCTGTTTTTT.

The CDR3 sequence: CASRDFRGPSEQYF. CDR3 in DNA: TGTGCCAGTAGGGACTTCAGGGGGCCTAGCGAGCAGTACTTC. J is TRBJ2-7 and V is TRBV19; TRBD1 agrees at 8 bases. CDR3 size: 14 residues. From germline, CDR1 is LNHDA and CDR2 SQIVND (reference sequence). V shed 6 bases, J shed 6 bases, and the junction held 10 bases outside the gene matches.

Turning to this clone: The same CDR3 is also encoded by other DNA sequences in this sample. The CDR3 coding sequence is TGTGCCAGCAGCCCAATAGCGGGACCGACGGCATACGAGCAGTACTTC. It specifies CASSPIAGPTAYEQYF. V is TRBV6-6 and J is TRBJ2-7, with TRBD2 matching 8 bases. The junction had 14 bases not matched to a gene; V was cut back by 6 bases and J by 4 bases. The CDR3 is 16 residues long. Germline V gene lookup returns CDR1 MNHNY and CDR2 SVGAGI (reference sequence).

The rearrangement links TRBV6-6 to TRBJ1-1; D perhaps matches TRBD1 (5 bases). There are 12 residues in the CDR3. V lost 5 bases, J lost 7 bases, and 11 bases lay in between. The germline CDR1 and CDR2 sequences are MNHNY and SVGAGI (reference sequence). The CDR3 coding sequence is TGTGCCAGCAGTACCAGGGTTGGTGAAGCTTTCTTT. Amino acids: CASSTRVGEAFF.

Here the CDR3 reads CASSLTGISYNEQFF. CDR3 in DNA: TGTGCCAGCAGCTTGACAGGGATCTCCTACAATGAGCAGTTCTTC. The gene calls are TRBV7-9 and TRBJ2-1; 7 bases fit TRBD1. The CDR3 has 15 amino acids. Germline CDR1 reads SEHNR; CDR2 reads FQNEAQ (reference sequence). The J segment lost 0 bases and the V segment lost 3 bases, leaving 2 bases of the junction unmatched.

The chain carries TRBV5-1 and TRBJ2-7, with TRBD2 identical over 7 bases. The germline gives CDR1 SGHRS, CDR2 YFSETQ. This CDR3 contains 14 residues. V gave up 2 bases and J gave up 7 bases; unmatched junction bases: 9. The CDR3 sequence is CASSFNAGVGEQYF. The CDR3 nucleotides are TGCGCCAGCAGCTTTAACGCGGGAGTAGGGGAGCAGTACTTC.